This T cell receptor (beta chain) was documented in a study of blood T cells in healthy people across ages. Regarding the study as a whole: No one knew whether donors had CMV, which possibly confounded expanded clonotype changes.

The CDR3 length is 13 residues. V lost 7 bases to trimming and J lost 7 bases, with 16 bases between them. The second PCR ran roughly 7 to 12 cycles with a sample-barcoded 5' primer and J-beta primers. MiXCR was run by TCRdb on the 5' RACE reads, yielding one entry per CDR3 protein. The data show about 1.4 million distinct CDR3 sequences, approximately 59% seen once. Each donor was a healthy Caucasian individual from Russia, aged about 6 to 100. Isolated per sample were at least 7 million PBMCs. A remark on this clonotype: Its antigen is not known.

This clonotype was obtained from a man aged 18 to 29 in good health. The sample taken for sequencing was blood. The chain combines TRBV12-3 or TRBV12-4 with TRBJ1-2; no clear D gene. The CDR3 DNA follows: TGTGCCAGCACCCCCGACGGGTTAGGTGGCTACACCTTC. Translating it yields CASTPDGLGGYTF.